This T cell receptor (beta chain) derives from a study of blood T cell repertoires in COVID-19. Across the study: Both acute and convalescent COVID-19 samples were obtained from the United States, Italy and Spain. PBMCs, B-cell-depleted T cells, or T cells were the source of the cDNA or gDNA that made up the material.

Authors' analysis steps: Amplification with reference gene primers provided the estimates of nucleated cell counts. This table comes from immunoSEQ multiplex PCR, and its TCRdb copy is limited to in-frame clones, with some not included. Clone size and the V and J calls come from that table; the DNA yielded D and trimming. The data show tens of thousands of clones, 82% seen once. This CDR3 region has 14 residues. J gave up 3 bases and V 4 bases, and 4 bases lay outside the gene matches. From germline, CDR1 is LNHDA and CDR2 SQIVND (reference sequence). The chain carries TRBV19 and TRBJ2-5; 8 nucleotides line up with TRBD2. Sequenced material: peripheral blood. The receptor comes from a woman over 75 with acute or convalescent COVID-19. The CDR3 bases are TGTGCCAGTAGTACCTATAGCGGGAAAGAGACCCAGTACTTC. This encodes CASSTYSGKETQYF.